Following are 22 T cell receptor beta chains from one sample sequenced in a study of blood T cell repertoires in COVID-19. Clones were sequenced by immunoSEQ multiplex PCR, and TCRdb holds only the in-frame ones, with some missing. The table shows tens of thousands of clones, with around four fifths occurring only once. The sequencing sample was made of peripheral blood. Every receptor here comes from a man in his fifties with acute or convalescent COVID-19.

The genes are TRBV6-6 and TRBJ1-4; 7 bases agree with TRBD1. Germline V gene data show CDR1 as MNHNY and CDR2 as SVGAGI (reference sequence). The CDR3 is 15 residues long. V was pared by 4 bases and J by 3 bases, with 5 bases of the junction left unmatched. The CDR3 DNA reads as TGTGCCAGCAGTTCCAGGGGGGCTTCTAATGAAAAACTGTTTTTT. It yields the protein CASSSRGASNEKLFF.

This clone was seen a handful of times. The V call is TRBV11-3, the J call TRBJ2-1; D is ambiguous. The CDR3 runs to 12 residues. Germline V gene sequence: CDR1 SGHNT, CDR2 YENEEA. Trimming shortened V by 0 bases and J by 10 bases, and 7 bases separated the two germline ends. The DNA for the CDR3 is TGTGCCAGCAGCTTAGATCTAGGAGAGCAGTTCTTC. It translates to CASSLDLGEQFF.

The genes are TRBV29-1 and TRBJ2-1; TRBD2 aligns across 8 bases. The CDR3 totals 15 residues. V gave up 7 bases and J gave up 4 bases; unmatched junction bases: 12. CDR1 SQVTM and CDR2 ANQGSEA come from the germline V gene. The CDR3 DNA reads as TGCAGCGCTAACGGGGGGGGCGCGGAGTACAATGAGCAGTTCTTC. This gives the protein CSANGGGAEYNEQFF.

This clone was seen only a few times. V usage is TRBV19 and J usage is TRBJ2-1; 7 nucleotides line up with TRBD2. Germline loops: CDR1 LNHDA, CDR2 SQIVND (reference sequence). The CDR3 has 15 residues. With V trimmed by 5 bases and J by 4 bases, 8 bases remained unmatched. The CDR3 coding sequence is TGTGCCAGTAGTGCCCAGCGGGATTCTTACAATGAGCAGTTCTTC. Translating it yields CASSAQRDSYNEQFF.

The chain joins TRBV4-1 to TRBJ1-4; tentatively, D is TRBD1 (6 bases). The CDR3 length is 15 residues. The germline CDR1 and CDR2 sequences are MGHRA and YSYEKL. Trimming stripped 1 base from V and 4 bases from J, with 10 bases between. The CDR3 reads CASSQAGAGNEKLFF. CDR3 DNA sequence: TGCGCCAGCAGCCAAGCAGGGGCGGGTAATGAAAAACTGTTTTTT.

CDR3 protein: CASSWQDSNAGTQYF. For the CDR3, the DNA is TGTGCCAGCAGCTGGCAGGACAGCAACGCGGGGACCCAGTACTTC. The rearrangement joins TRBV7-9 to TRBJ2-5, with D possibly being TRBD1 (6 bases). The ends were cut back, 4 bases at V and 7 bases at J, with 19 bases in the middle. Germline V gene lookup returns CDR1 SEHNR and CDR2 FQNEAQ (reference sequence). This CDR3 comprises 15 residues.

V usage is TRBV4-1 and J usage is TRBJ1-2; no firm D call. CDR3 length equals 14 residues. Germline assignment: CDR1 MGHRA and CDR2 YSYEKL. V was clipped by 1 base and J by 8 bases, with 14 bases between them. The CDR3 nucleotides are TGCGCCAGCAGCCAAGGACTACCGGCGGGAGGCTACACCTTC. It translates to CASSQGLPAGGYTF.

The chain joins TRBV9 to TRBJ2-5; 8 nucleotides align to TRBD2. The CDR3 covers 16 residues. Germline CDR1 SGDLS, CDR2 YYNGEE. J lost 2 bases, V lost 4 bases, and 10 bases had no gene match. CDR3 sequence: CASSPSPLAAQETQYF. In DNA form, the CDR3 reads TGTGCCAGCAGCCCATCTCCACTAGCGGCACAAGAGACCCAGTACTTC.

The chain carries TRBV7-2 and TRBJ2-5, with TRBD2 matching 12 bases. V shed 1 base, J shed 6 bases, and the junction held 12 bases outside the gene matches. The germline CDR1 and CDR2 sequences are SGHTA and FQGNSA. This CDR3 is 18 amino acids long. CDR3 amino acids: CASSLGGWTSGIRQTQYF. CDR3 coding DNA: TGTGCCAGCAGCTTAGGGGGATGGACTAGCGGGATTAGGCAGACCCAGTACTTC.

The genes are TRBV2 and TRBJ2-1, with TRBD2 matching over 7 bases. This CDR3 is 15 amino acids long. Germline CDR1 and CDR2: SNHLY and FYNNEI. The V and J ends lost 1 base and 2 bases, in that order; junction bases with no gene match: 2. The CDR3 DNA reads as TGTGCCAGCAGTGAAGGGCGGGGGACCTACAATGAGCAGTTCTTC. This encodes CASSEGRGTYNEQFF.

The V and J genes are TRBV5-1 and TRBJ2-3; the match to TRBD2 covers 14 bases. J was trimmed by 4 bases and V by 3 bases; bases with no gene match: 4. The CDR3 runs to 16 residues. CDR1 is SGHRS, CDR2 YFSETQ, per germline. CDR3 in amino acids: CASSSRLAGGADTQYF. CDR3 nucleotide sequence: TGCGCCAGCAGCTCACGACTAGCGGGGGGGGCAGATACGCAGTATTTT. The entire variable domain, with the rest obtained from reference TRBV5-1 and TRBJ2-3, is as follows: KAGVTQTPRYLIKTRGQQVTLSCSPISGHRSVSWYQQTPGQGLQFLFEYFSETQRNKGNFPGRFSGRQFSNSRSEMNVSTLELGDSALYLCASSSRLAGGADTQYFGPGTRLTVL.

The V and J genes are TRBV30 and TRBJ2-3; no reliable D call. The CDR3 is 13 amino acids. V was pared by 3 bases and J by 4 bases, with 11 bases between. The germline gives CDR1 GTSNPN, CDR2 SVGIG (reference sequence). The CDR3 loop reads CAWSFLESDTQYF. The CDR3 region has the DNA TGTGCCTGGAGCTTCCTGGAGTCAGATACGCAGTATTTT.

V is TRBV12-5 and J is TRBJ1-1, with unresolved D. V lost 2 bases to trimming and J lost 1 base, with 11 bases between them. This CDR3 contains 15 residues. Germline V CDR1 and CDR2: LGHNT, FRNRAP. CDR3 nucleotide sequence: TGTGCTAGTGGTTTGAGTCCTGGAGAGAACACTGAAGCTTTCTTT. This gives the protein CASGLSPGENTEAFF.

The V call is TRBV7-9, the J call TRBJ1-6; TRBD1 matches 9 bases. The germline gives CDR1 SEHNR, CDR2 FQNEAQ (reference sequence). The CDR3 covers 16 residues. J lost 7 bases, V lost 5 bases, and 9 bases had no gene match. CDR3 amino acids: CASSGGDRGWNSPLHF. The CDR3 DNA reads TGTGCCAGCAGCGGAGGCGACAGGGGGTGGAATTCACCCCTCCACTTT.

The CDR3 coding sequence is TGTGCCAGCAGCACTTCGGCTAGCTCCTACAATGAGCAGTTCTTC. This gives the protein CASSTSASSYNEQFF. The chain joins TRBV11-3 to TRBJ2-1; D uncertain. Germline V gene data show CDR1 as SGHNT and CDR2 as YENEEA. This CDR3 contains 15 residues. Trimming stripped 5 bases from V and 0 bases from J, with 11 bases between.

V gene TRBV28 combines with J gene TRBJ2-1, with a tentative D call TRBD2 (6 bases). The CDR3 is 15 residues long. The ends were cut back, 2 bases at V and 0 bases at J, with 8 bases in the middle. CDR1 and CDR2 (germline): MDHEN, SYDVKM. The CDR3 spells CASSLSGFSYNEQFF. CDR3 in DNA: TGTGCCAGCAGTTTAAGCGGGTTCTCCTACAATGAGCAGTTCTTC.

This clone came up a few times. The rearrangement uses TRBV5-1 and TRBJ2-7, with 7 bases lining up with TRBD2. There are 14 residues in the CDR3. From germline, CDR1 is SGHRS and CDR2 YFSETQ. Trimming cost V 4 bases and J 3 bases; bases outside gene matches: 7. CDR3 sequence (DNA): TGCGCCAGCAGCCTAACACCTAGCGGCTACGAGCAGTACTTC. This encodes CASSLTPSGYEQYF.

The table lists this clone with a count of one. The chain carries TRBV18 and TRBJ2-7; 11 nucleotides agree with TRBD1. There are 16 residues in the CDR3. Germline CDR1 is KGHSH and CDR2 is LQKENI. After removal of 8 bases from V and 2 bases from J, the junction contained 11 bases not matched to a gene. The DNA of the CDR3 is TGTGCCAGCACCTCGTCTACGGGACAGGGGGCCTACGAGCAGTACTTC. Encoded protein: CASTSSTGQGAYEQYF.

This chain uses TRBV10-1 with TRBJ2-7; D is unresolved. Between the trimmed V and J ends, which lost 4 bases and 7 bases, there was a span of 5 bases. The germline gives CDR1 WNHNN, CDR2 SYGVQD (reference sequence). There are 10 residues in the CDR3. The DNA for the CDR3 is TGCGCCAGCAGTGTTGAGGAGCAGTACTTC. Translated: CASSVEEQYF.

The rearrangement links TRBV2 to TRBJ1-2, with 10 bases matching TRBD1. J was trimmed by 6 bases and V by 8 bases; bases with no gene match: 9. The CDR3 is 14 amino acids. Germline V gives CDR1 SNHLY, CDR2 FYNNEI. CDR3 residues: CASGDRQGANGYTF. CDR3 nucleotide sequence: TGTGCCAGCGGGGATCGACAGGGGGCGAATGGCTACACCTTC.

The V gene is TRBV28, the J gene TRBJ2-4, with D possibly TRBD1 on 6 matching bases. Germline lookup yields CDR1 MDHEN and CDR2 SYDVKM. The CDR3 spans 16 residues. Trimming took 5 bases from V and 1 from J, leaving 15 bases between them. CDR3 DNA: TGTGCCAGCAGTCCCCTCAGGGGTGGTGCCAAAAACATTCAGTACTTC. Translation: CASSPLRGGAKNIQYF.

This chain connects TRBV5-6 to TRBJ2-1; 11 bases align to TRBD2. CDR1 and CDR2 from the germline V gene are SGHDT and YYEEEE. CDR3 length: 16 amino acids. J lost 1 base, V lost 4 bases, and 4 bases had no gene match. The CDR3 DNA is TGTGCCAGCAGCCGTTTAGCGGGAGGGTCCTACAATGAGCAGTTCTTC. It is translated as CASSRLAGGSYNEQFF. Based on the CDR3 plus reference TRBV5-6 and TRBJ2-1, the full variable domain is DAGVTQSPTHLIKTRGQQVTLRCSPKSGHDTVSWYQQALGQGPQFIFQYYEEEERQRGNFPDRFSGHQFPNYSSELNVNALLLGDSALYLCASSRLAGGSYNEQFFGPGTRLTVL.